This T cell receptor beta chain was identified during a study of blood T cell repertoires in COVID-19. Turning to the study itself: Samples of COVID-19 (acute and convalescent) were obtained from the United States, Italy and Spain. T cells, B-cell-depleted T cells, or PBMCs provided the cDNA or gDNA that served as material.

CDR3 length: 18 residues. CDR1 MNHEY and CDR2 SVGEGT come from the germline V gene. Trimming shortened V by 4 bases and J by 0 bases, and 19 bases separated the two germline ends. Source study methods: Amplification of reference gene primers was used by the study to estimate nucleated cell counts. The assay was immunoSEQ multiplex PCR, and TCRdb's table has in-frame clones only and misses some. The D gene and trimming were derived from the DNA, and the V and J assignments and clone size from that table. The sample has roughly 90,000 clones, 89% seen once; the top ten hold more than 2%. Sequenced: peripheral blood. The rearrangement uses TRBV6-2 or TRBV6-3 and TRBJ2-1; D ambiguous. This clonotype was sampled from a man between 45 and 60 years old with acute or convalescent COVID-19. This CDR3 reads CASSFPLLQTRSYNEQFF. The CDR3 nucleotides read TGTGCCAGCAGTTTCCCCCTATTACAGACACGCTCCTACAATGAGCAGTTCTTC.